The text below deals with one T cell receptor beta chain. This entry belongs to a study of blood T cell repertoires in COVID-19. Study details: Sites in the United States, Italy and Spain provided acute and convalescent COVID-19 samples.

Sequencing used immunoSEQ multiplex PCR; TCRdb keeps in-frame clones, though not all of them. The table includes about 180,000 clones, approximately 89% detected once. V shed 1 base, J shed 0 bases, and the junction held 2 bases outside the gene matches. CDR3 length equals 15 residues. Germline V lookup: CDR1 LNHNV, CDR2 YYDKDF (reference sequence). The sample comprised peripheral blood. This sequence originates from a man aged 35 to 55 with active or convalescent COVID-19. J is TRBJ2-5 and V is TRBV15, with 7 bases lining up with TRBD2. The CDR3 DNA reads TGTGCCACCAGCAGAGGGCGGGGGAACCAAGAGACCCAGTACTTC. Translating gives CATSRGRGNQETQYF.